These 18 T cell receptor beta chains share one sample of origin, sequenced in a study of T cell changes during pregnancy in multiple sclerosis. Generated by immunoSEQ multiplex PCR, the TCRdb table keeps only in-frame clones and is missing some. Found here are about 76,000 clones, 93% of them singletons; the top ten hold about 2.5%. Material: peripheral blood, obtained in the second trimester of pregnancy. Receptor source: a female donor with multiple sclerosis, enrolled in a pregnancy study.

The chain carries TRBV4-1 and TRBJ2-3; TRBD2 is a possible D gene (6 bases). V shed 6 bases and J shed 8 bases, with 12 bases lying between them. Germline CDR1 reads MGHRA; CDR2 reads YSYEKL. The CDR3 totals 12 residues. The CDR3 nucleotides read TGCGCCAGCAGGCCAGACGGGGGTACGCAGTATTTT. Amino acid sequence: CASRPDGGTQYF.

V usage is TRBV5-6 and J usage is TRBJ2-1, with 14 positions matching TRBD2. This CDR3 spans 15 amino acids. With 4 bases clipped from V and 9 bases from J, the junction kept 6 bases outside the gene matches. Germline V gives CDR1 SGHDT, CDR2 YYEEEE. The DNA for the CDR3 is TGTGCCAGCAGCCTAGGACTAGCGGGAGGATTTGAGCAGTTCTTC. Its translation: CASSLGLAGGFEQFF.

The chain is built from TRBV5-4 and TRBJ1-1; TRBD1 might be the D (5 bases). This CDR3 spans 13 amino acids. Trimming cost V 0 bases and J 6 bases, with 9 bases left between them. Germline CDR1 and CDR2: SGHNT and YYREEE (reference sequence). The CDR3 DNA follows: TGTGCCAGCAGCTTGGCGCCAGGGCCTGAAGCTTTCTTT. Translation gives CASSLAPGPEAFF.

The V call is TRBV7-6, the J call TRBJ1-3; 7 nucleotides line up with TRBD1. The V gene's germline CDR1 is SGHVS and CDR2 FNYEAQ. V shed 3 bases and J 5 bases; nucleotides not matched to a gene: 4. This CDR3 is 14 amino acids long. The CDR3: CASSFGTDRNTIYF. The CDR3 DNA is TGTGCCAGCAGCTTCGGGACAGATAGAAACACCATATATTTT.

This chain connects TRBV11-2 to TRBJ2-3, with a tentative D call TRBD1 (5 bases). Germline V gives CDR1 SGHAT, CDR2 FQNNGV. The CDR3 spans 16 residues. V lost 1 base and J lost 4, with 15 bases in between. Here the CDR3 DNA reads TGTGCCAGCAGCTTAGGCCTAGGCAGGGTGGCAGATACGCAGTATTTT. Protein: CASSLGLGRVADTQYF.

This clone was seen once. The rearrangement links TRBV5-6 to TRBJ1-1, with D maybe TRBD1 (6 bases). The CDR3 sequence is 13 residues long. V gave up 4 bases and J gave up 3 bases, with 10 bases separating them. Germline CDR1 is SGHDT and CDR2 is YYEEEE. CDR3 in DNA: TGTGCCAGCAGCCAGGGGACCCACACTGAAGCTTTCTTT. Translating gives CASSQGTHTEAFF.

This clone was observed once. The CDR3 reads CASSWTLGGLGGYTF. As DNA, the CDR3 is TGTGCCAGCAGCTGGACTCTCGGCGGGTTGGGTGGCTACACCTTC. The V and J genes are TRBV5-5 and TRBJ1-2; D remains unclear. Germline assignment: CDR1 SGHKS and CDR2 YYEKEE (reference sequence). V was clipped by 3 bases and J by 7 bases, with 19 bases between them. This CDR3 contains 15 residues.

The V and J genes are TRBV5-1 and TRBJ1-1, with D tentatively TRBD1 (6 bases). Germline V gene data show CDR1 as SGHRS and CDR2 as YFSETQ. Trimming took off 0 bases at V and 1 base at J, with 13 bases between the two ends. The CDR3 is 16 residues long. The chain's CDR3 is CASSLGGGGSNTEAFF. In DNA form, the CDR3 reads TGCGCCAGCAGCTTGGGCGGGGGCGGGTCGAACACTGAAGCTTTCTTT.

The CDR3 here is CASSVFQGLSYEQYF. CDR3 DNA: TGTGCCAGCAGCGTATTCCAGGGGCTCTCCTACGAGCAGTACTTC. J is TRBJ2-7 and V is TRBV9; D might be TRBD1 (6 bases). The CDR3 spans 15 residues. Germline values: CDR1 SGDLS, CDR2 YYNGEE. The ends were cut back, 1 base at V and 0 bases at J, with 11 bases in the middle.

The chain joins TRBV10-3 to TRBJ2-7; no clear D gene. Germline CDR1 reads ENHRY; CDR2 reads SYGVKD. Trimming removed 6 bases from V and 3 bases from J, with 9 bases in between. The CDR3 has 12 residues. The CDR3 region is CAISILGYEQYF. In nucleotides, the CDR3 is TGTGCCATCAGCATACTCGGCTACGAGCAGTACTTC.

This rearrangement joins TRBV12-5 to TRBJ2-2; D gene ambiguous. The CDR3 extends over 17 amino acids. Trimming pared 2 bases from V and 1 base from J, leaving 14 bases between. Germline CDR1 LGHNT, CDR2 FRNRAP. The CDR3 is CASGLSLAPLNTGELFF. CDR3 in DNA: TGTGCTAGTGGTTTGTCCCTGGCCCCCCTGAACACCGGGGAGCTGTTTTTT. Supplemented by reference TRBV12-5 and TRBJ2-2, the full variable domain reads DARVTQTPRHKVTEMGQEVTMRCQPILGHNTVFWYRQTMMQGLELLAYFRNRAPLDDSGMPKDRFSAEMPDATLATLKIQPSEPRDSAVYFCASGLSLAPLNTGELFFGEGSRLTVL.

This chain connects TRBV7-9 to TRBJ1-1; perhaps TRBD1 as D (5 bases). This CDR3 has 15 amino acids. V lost 1 base, J lost 3 bases, and 12 bases lay in between. Germline CDR1 is SEHNR and CDR2 is FQNEAQ (reference sequence). In nucleotides, the CDR3 is TGTGCCAGCAGCTTAGTAGGAGGGGAGGACACTGAAGCTTTCTTT. This encodes CASSLVGGEDTEAFF. Together with reference TRBV7-9 and TRBJ1-1, the CDR3 gives the full variable domain: DTGVSQNPRHKITKRGQNVTFRCDPISEHNRLYWYRQTLGQGPEFLTYFQNEAQLEKSRLLSDRFSAERPKGSFSTLEIQRTEQGDSAMYLCASSLVGGEDTEAFFGQGTRLTVV.

The chain has TRBV11-2 and TRBJ1-1; unclear D gene. The V and J ends lost 3 bases and 4 bases respectively, with 3 bases between them. The length of the CDR3 is 11 residues. In germline, CDR1 is SGHAT, CDR2 FQNNGV. The DNA for the CDR3 is TGTGCCAGCAGCTTGAGCACTGAAGCTTTCTTT. Its protein is CASSLSTEAFF. Based on the CDR3 plus reference TRBV11-2 and TRBJ1-1, the full variable domain is EAGVAQSPRYKIIEKRQSVAFWCNPISGHATLYWYQQILGQGPKLLIQFQNNGVVDDSQLPKDRFSAERLKGVDSTLKIQPAKLEDSAVYLCASSLSTEAFFGQGTRLTVV.

V usage is TRBV19 and J usage is TRBJ1-4; 11 bases map to TRBD1. This CDR3 is built from 17 residues. The germline V gene encodes CDR1 LNHDA and CDR2 SQIVND (reference sequence). Trimming took 5 bases from V and 4 from J; bases not matched to a gene: 9. CDR3 residues: CASSPGQGAPVNEKLFF. Here the CDR3 DNA reads TGTGCCAGTAGTCCTGGACAGGGGGCCCCTGTTAATGAAAAACTGTTTTTT.

The V gene is TRBV2, the J gene TRBJ2-5, with TRBD2 matching over 12 bases. V trimming: 7 bases; J trimming: 9 bases; junction bases outside the gene matches: 9. The CDR3 length is 14 residues. Germline V gene data show CDR1 as SNHLY and CDR2 as FYNNEI. The CDR3 loop is CASISGLAGRAQYF. CDR3 DNA sequence: TGTGCCAGCATATCGGGACTAGCGGGCCGTGCCCAGTACTTC.

The V and J genes are TRBV2 and TRBJ1-5; D gene ambiguous. This CDR3 contains 15 residues. V was shortened by 3 bases and J by 5 bases, with 14 bases between the two germline ends. Germline V gives CDR1 SNHLY, CDR2 FYNNEI. The CDR3: CASSEAAPRYQPQHF. The CDR3 DNA is TGTGCCAGCAGTGAGGCGGCGCCCCGTTATCAGCCCCAGCATTTT.

This clone was counted once. The genes are TRBV25-1 and TRBJ1-2; unclear D gene. The CDR3 runs 12 residues. CDR1 MGHDK and CDR2 SYGVNS come from the germline V gene. Trimming took 3 bases from V and 10 from J, leaving 12 bases between them. Here the CDR3 DNA reads TGTGCCAGCAGTGAGTCCACATCCCCCTACACCTTC. Translating gives CASSESTSPYTF.

The chain is built from TRBV7-3 and TRBJ2-3; 9 bases map to TRBD2. Germline V gene data show CDR1 as SGHTA and CDR2 as FQGTGA. V trimming: 4 bases; J trimming: 4 bases; junction bases outside the gene matches: 6. The CDR3 runs 15 residues. The CDR3 here is CASSYSGRKADTQYF. The CDR3 nucleotides are TGTGCCAGCAGCTATAGCGGGAGAAAGGCAGATACGCAGTATTTT.